The 4 T cell receptor beta chains below were found in one sample sequenced in a study of T cells in Graves' hyperthyroidism and ophthalmopathy (dated by TCRdb to about 2019). The library was produced with multiplex PCR. Sequencer: Illumina HiSeq 2000. The TCR beta CDR3 regions were amplified from the RNA transcripts. The TCR CDR3 was subjected to a first round of RT-PCR using the HTBI primer set and the Qiagen OneStep RT-PCR kit. Using fastp trimming at Q25 and MiXCR clonotype assembly, TCRdb reanalyzed the public sequencing data and kept in-frame beta chains. One record per CDR3 amino acid sequence lists the most common genes and DNA. In all, the sample holds hundreds of thousands of distinct CDR3 sequences, and 18% of those were seen once. The ten biggest clones cover roughly 17% of the sample. The specimen sequenced was blood. These receptors all stem from a woman aged 45-60 years with Graves' hyperthyroidism that later progressed to Graves' ophthalmopathy.

V is TRBV20-1 and J is TRBJ1-4, with a tentative D call TRBD1 (5 bases). This CDR3 comprises 14 residues. V was pared by 6 bases and J by 5 bases, with 16 bases between. In germline, CDR1 is DFQATT, CDR2 SNEGSKA (reference sequence). The CDR3 bases are TGCAGTGCGGATCCCGGGACCCGCAATGAAAAACTGTTTTTT. This codes for CSADPGTRNEKLFF.

Many counts were recorded for this clonotype. The rearrangement joins TRBV12-3 or TRBV12-4 to TRBJ1-3, with 10 bases that match TRBD1. V lost 6 bases, J lost 0 bases, and 11 bases stayed unmatched. The CDR3 has 18 amino acids. The CDR3 region is CASRRGQGDFSSGNTIYF. The CDR3 region has the DNA TGTGCCAGCAGACGTGGACAGGGGGACTTTAGCTCTGGAAACACCATATATTTT.

In its sample, this clonotype was seen a few times. The CDR3 is CASRHRGGGAPGELFF. CDR3 DNA sequence: TGTGCCAGCAGGCACAGGGGCGGGGGGGCCCCCGGGGAGCTGTTTTTT. This chain uses TRBV27 with TRBJ2-2; TRBD2 aligns across 9 bases. The germline gives CDR1 MNHEY, CDR2 SMNVEV (reference sequence). J was trimmed by 6 bases and V by 6 bases; bases with no gene match: 11. The CDR3 contains 16 residues.

This clonotype has just a few counts. The CDR3, as DNA: TGTGCCAGCAGCCAAGAACTCCAGTCCGAAAAACTGTTTTTT. This encodes CASSQELQSEKLFF. This chain uses TRBV4-2 with TRBJ1-4; unclear D gene. The germline CDR1 and CDR2 sequences are LGHNA and YNFKEQ. Trimming took off 0 bases at V and 8 bases at J, with 10 bases between the two ends. The CDR3 sequence is 14 residues long.